The source of this T cell receptor (beta chain) is a study of Ad26.COV2.S vaccination and SARS-CoV-2 variants. In the study overall: Vaccine-arm donor from the placebo-controlled COV1001 Ad26.COV2.S trial. Into the muscle, Ad26.COV2.S was dosed once or twice, 56 days apart. Findings and limits, study-wide: Recipients of vaccine and of placebo showed similar breadth of their non-spike TCR repertoires.

V was cut by 0 bases and J by 6 bases, with 23 bases left in between. This CDR3 contains 18 residues. Germline V gene sequence: CDR1 MNHEY, CDR2 SVGEGT. As regards this clone: What it binds is not known.

TCRdb's copy holds only in-frame clones and misses some; the assay was immunoSEQ multiplex PCR. The sample carries approximately 300,000 clones, roughly 84% recorded once. Sample treatment: roughly 20 received Ad26.COV2.S at low or high dose, single or two shots; 5 received placebo; per-sample allocation not given. Following the first vaccine or placebo injection, samples were taken on day 63. The source of this sequence is a person between 18 and 65 years old who received the Ad26.COV2.S COVID-19 vaccine or a placebo. The rearrangement joins TRBV6-2 or TRBV6-3 to TRBJ1-1; possibly TRBD1 for D (6 bases). The sequencing used peripheral blood, collected in a trial of Ad26.COV2.S vaccine versus placebo. Written as DNA, the CDR3 is TGTGCCAGCAGTTACTCGTACAACCAGCGGACAGTCCTTTCTGAAGCTTTCTTT. Protein: CASSYSYNQRTVLSEAFF.